This T cell receptor beta chain was identified during a study of T cell responses to AZD1222 COVID-19 vaccine. Study-level information: Analysis merged second doses at about 4 or about 12 weeks. Study results and caveats: The span of vaccine-associated CD4 TCRs extended across spike, with dominance at 160-218 and 743-854. Repertoire sampling was restricted to post-peak T cell response timepoints.

The assay was immunoSEQ multiplex PCR, and TCRdb's table has in-frame clones only and misses some. The sample contains about 180,000 clones, about 88% of which appear only once. As for this clone: Its antigen is unknown.

This receptor was obtained from an adult in good health. The sequencing used peripheral blood, collected on day 0 of AZD1222 vaccination.

The CDR3: CASSLARESSYNSPLHF. In DNA, the CDR3 is TGCGCCAGCAGCTTGGCTCGGGAAAGCTCCTATAATTCACCCCTCCACTTT. The chain joins TRBV5-1 to TRBJ1-6; D ambiguous. CDR1 is SGHRS and CDR2 is YFSETQ in the germline V gene. Trimming took off 0 bases at V and 0 bases at J, with 10 bases between the two ends. CDR3 length: 17 residues.